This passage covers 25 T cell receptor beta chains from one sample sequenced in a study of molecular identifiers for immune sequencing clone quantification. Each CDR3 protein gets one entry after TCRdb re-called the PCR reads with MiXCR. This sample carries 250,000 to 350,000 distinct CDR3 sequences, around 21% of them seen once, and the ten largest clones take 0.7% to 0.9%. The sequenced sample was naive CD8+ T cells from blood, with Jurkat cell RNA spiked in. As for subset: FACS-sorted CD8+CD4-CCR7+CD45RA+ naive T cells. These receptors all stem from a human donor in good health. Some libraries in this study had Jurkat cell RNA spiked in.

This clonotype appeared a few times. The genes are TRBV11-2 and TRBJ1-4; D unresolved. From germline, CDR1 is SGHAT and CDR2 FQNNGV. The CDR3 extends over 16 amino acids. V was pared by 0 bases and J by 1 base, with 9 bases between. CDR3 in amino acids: CASSLDSPLTNEKLFF. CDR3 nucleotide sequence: TGTGCCAGCAGCTTAGATAGTCCTTTAACTAATGAAAAACTGTTTTTT.

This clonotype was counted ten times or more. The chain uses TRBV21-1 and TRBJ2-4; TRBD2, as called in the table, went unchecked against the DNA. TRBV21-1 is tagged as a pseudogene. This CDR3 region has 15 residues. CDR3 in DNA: TGTGCCAGCAGCAAAGGCGGCCTCCTTTGGAACATTCAGTACTTC. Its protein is CASSKGGLLWNIQYF.

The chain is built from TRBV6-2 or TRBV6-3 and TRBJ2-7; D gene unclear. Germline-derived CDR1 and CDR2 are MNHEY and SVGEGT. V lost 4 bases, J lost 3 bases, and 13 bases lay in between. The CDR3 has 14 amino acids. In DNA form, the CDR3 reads TGTGCCAGCAGTTTAGGGCAATTCGTCTACGAGCAGTACTTC. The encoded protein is CASSLGQFVYEQYF.

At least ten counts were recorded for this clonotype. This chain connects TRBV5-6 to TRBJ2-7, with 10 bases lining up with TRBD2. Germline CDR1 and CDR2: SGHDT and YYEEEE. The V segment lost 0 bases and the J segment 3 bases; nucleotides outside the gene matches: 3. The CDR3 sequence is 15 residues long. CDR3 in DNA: TGTGCCAGCAGCTTGGATAGCGGGGGGTACTACGAGCAGTACTTC. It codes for CASSLDSGGYYEQYF.

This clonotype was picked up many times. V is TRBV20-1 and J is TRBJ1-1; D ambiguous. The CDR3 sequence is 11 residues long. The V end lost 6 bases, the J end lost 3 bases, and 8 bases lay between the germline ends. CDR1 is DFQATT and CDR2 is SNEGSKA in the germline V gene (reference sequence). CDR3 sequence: CSARLDTEAFF. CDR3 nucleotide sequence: TGCAGTGCAAGGTTGGACACTGAAGCTTTCTTT.

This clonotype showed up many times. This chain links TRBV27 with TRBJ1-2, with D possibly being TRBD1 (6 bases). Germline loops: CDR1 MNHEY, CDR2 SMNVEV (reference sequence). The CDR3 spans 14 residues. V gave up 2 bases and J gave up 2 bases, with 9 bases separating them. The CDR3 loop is CASSLGTPNYGYTF. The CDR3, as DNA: TGTGCCAGCAGTTTAGGGACACCAAACTATGGCTACACCTTC.

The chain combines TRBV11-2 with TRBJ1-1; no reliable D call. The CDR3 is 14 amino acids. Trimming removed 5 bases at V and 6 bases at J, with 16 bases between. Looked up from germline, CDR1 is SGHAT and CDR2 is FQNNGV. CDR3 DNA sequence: TGTGCCAGCAGCCCAGGTCGGGGAGCCCCTGAAGCTTTCTTT. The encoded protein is CASSPGRGAPEAFF.

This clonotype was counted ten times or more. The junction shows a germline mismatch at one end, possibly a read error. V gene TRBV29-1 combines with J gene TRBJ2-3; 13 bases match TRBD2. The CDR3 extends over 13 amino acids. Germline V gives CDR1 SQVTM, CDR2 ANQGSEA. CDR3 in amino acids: CSVEEAGTSGEDF. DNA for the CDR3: TGCAGCGTTGAGGAAGCCGGGACTAGCGGGGAGGATTTT.

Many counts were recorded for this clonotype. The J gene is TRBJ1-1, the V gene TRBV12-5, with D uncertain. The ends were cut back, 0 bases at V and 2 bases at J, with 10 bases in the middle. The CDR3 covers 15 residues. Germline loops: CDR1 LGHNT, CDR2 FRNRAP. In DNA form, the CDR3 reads TGTGCTAGTGGTTTGGTACACGCGGGAAACACTGAAGCTTTCTTT. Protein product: CASGLVHAGNTEAFF.

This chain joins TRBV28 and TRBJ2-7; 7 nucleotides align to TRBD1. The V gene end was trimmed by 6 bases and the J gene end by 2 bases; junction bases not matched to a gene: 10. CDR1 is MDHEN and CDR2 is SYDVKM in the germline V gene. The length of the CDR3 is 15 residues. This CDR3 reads CASRPQGVSPYEQYF. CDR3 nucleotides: TGTGCCAGCAGACCCCAGGGGGTGAGCCCCTACGAGCAGTACTTC.

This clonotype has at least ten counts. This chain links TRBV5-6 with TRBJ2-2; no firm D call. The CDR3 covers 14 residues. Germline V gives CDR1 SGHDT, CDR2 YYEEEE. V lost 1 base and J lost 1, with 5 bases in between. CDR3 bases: TGTGCCAGCAGCTTGACAGAGAACACCGGGGAGCTGTTTTTT. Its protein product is CASSLTENTGELFF. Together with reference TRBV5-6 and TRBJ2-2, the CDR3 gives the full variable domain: DAGVTQSPTHLIKTRGQQVTLRCSPKSGHDTVSWYQQALGQGPQFIFQYYEEEERQRGNFPDRFSGHQFPNYSSELNVNALLLGDSALYLCASSLTENTGELFFGEGSRLTVL.

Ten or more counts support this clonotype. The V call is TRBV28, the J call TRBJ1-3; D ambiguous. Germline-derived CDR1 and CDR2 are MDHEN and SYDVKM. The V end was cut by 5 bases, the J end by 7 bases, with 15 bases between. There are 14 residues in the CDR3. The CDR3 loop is CASSPPGGWNTIYF. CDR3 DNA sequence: TGTGCCAGCAGTCCCCCGGGTGGGTGGAACACCATATATTTT.

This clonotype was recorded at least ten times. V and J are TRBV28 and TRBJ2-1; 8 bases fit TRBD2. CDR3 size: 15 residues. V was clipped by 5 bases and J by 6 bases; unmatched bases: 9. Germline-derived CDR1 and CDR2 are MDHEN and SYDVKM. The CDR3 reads CASSALGLELNEQFF. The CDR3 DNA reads TGTGCCAGCAGTGCTCTGGGACTAGAACTCAATGAGCAGTTCTTC.

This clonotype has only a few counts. The CDR3, as DNA: TGTGCCAGCTCACCACGGGGGCAGAGCTCCTACGAGCAGTACTTC. The encoded protein is CASSPRGQSSYEQYF. This sequence joins TRBV18 and TRBJ2-7; D might be TRBD1 (6 bases). Trimming removed 1 base at V and 0 bases at J, with 10 bases between. This CDR3 region has 15 residues. In germline, CDR1 is KGHSH, CDR2 LQKENI. Complete variable domain (other parts from reference TRBV18 and TRBJ2-7): NAGVMQNPRHLVRRRGQEARLRCSPMKGHSHVYWYRQLPEEGLKFMVYLQKENIIDESGMPKERFSAEFPKEGPSILRIQQVVRGDSAAYFCASSPRGQSSYEQYFGPGTRLTVT.

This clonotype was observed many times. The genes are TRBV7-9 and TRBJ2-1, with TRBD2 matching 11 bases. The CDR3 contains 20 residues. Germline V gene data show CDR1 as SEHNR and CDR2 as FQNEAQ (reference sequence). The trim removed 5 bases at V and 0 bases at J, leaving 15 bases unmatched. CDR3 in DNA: TGTGCCAGCAGCAAAGGGGTGGTAGCGGGAGGGACGAGCTCCTACAATGAGCAGTTCTTC. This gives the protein CASSKGVVAGGTSSYNEQFF.

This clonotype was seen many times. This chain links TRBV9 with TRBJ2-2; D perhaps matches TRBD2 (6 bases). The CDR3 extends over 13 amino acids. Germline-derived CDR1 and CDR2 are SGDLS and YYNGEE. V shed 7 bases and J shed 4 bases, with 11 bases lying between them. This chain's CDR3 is CASRGLGTGELFF. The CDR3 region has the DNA TGTGCCAGCCGGGGGTTAGGCACCGGGGAGCTGTTTTTT. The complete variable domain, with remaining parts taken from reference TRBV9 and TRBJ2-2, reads DSGVTQTPKHLITATGQRVTLRCSPRSGDLSVYWYQQSLDQGLQFLIQYYNGEERAKGNILERFSAQQFPDLHSELNLSSLELGDSALYFCASRGLGTGELFFGEGSRLTVL.

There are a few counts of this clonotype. The CDR3 DNA sequence: TGTGCCTCCGAGCCCGGGACCGCCAGCCGTCAGCCCCAGCATTTT. It codes for CASEPGTASRQPQHF. This chain connects TRBV2 to TRBJ1-5; the D gene is possibly TRBD1 (5 bases). The germline CDR1 and CDR2 sequences are SNHLY and FYNNEI. Deletions cut 11 bases from V and 6 bases from J, with 23 bases between. The CDR3 length is 15 residues.

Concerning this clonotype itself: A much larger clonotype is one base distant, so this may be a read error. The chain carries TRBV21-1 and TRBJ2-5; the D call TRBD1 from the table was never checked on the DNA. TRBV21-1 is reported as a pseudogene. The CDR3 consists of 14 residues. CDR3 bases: TGTGCCAGCAGCTCCCGGGACAGGGGCCAGACCCAGTGCTTC. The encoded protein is CASSSRDRGQTQCF.

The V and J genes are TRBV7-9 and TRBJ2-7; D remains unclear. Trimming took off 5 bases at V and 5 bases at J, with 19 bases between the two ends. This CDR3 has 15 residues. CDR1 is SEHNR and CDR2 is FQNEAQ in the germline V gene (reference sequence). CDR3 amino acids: CASSPPLTRAHEQYF. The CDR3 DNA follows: TGTGCCAGCAGCCCGCCCCTGACAAGGGCTCACGAGCAGTACTTC.

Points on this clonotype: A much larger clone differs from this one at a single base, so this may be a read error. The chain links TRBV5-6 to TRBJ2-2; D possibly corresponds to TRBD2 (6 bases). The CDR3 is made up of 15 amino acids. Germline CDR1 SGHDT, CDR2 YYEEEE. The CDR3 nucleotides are TGTGTCAGCAGCTTAACCGGGGGGAACACCGGGGAGCTGTTTTTT. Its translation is CVSSLTGGNTGELFF.

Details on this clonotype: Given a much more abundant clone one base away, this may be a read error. The CDR3 bases are TGCGCCAGCAGCCAAGGCACCGGGACAGGCCCCGGGCCCCAGCATTTT. It translates to CASSQGTGTGPGPQHF. The gene calls are TRBV4-3 and TRBJ1-5; 8 nucleotides line up with TRBD1. V trimming: 1 base; J trimming: 9 bases; junction bases outside the gene matches: 11. Germline V CDR1 and CDR2: LGHNA, YSLEER. The CDR3 length is 16 residues.

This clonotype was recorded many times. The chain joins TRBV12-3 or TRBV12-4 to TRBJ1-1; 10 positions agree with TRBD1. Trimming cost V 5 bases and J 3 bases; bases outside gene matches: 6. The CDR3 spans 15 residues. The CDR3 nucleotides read TGTGCCAGCAGTAGTTCGACAGGGGGCTACACTGAAGCTTTCTTT. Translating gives CASSSSTGGYTEAFF.

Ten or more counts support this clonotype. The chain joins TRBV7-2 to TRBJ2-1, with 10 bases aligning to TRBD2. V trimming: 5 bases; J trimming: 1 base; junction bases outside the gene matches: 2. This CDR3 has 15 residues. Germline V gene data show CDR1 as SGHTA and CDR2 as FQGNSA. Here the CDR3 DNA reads TGTGCCAGCAGCGTGGGACTAGCGTCCTACAATGAGCAGTTCTTC. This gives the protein CASSVGLASYNEQFF. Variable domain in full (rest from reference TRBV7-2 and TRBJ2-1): GAGVSQSPSNKVTEKGKDVELRCDPISGHTALYWYRQSLGQGLEFLIYFQGNSAPDKSGLPSDRFSAERTGGSVSTLTIQRTQQEDSAVYLCASSVGLASYNEQFFGPGTRLTVL.

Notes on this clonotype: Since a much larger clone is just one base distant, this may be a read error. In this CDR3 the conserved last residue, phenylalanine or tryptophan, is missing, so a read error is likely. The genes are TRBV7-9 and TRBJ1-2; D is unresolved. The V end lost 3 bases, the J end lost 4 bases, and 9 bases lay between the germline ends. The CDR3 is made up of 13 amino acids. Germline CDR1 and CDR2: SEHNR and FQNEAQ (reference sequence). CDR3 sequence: CASSFEAFYGYTL. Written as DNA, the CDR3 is TGTGCCAGCAGCTTTGAGGCCTTCTATGGCTACACCCTC.

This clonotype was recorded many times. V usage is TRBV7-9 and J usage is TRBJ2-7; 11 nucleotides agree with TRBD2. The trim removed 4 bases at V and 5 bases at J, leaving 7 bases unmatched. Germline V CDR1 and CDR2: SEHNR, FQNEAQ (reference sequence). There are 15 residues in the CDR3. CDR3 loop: CASSSTSGGGNEQYF. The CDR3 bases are TGTGCCAGCAGCTCCACTAGCGGGGGTGGCAACGAGCAGTACTTC.